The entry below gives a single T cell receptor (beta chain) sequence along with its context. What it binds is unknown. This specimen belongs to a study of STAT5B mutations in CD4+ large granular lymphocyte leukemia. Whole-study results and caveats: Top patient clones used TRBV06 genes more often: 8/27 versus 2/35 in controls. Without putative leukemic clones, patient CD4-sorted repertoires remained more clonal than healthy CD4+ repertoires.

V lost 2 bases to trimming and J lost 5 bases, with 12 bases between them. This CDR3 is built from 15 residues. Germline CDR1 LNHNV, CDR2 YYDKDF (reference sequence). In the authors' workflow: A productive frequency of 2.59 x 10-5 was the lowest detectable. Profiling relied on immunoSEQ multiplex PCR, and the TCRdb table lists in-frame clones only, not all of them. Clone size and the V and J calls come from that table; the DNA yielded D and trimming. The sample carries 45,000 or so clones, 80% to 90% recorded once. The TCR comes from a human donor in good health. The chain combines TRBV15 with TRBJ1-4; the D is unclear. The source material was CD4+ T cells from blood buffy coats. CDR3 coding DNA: TGTGCCACCAGCAGATCACCGGGATCGAATGAAAAACTGTTTTTT. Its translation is CATSRSPGSNEKLFF.